The 32 T cell receptor beta chains reported below all come from one sample, sequenced in a study of blood T cells in healthy people across ages. Then a second PCR, running about 6 to 12 cycles, was carried out with a sample-barcoded 5' primer and a J-beta primer mix. One entry per CDR3 protein, called by TCRdb with MiXCR from the 5' RACE reads. The sample records fewer than 1.5 million distinct CDR3 sequences, roughly 45% being singletons. Sequenced: blood. The receptors derive from a woman under 30 in good health.

This chain connects TRBV2 to TRBJ2-7, with D unresolved. The CDR3 consists of 12 residues. The germline CDR1 and CDR2 sequences are SNHLY and FYNNEI. V lost 7 bases, J lost 3 bases, and 10 bases lay in between. The CDR3 DNA reads as TGTGCCAGCATCCTGCCGGACTACGAGCAGTACTTC. Amino acids: CASILPDYEQYF.

The rearrangement links TRBV9 to TRBJ2-5, with 7 positions matching TRBD1. The J call is in doubt because the DNA end fits TRBJ2-7 better. The CDR3 is 17 residues long. Germline V lookup: CDR1 SGDLS, CDR2 YYNGEE. The CDR3, as DNA: TGTGCCAGCAGCGTAGCCCTCGGACAGGAGGCGCCTTACGAGCAGTACTTC. This gives the protein CASSVALGQEAPYEQYF.

This clonotype was detected only a few times. This rearrangement joins TRBV7-9 to TRBJ1-1; D gene unclear. Per the germline V gene, CDR1 is SEHNR and CDR2 is FQNEAQ (reference sequence). The V and J ends lost 4 bases and 1 base respectively, with 19 bases between them. This CDR3 region has 17 residues. CDR3 loop: CASSSRKGGKENTEAFF. For the CDR3, the DNA is TGTGCCAGCAGCTCCCGGAAGGGTGGGAAGGAGAACACTGAAGCTTTCTTT.

This clonotype has a handful of counts. The chain is built from TRBV20-1 and TRBJ2-3, with TRBD2 as a possible D gene (7 bases). Looked up from germline, CDR1 is DFQATT and CDR2 is SNEGSKA (reference sequence). There are 12 residues in the CDR3. The V gene lost 6 bases and the J gene lost 10 bases, with 17 bases spanning the gap. The CDR3 is CSAEGGTRAQYF. CDR3 in DNA: TGCAGTGCAGAGGGGGGGACTCGGGCGCAGTATTTT.

This chain joins TRBV7-6 and TRBJ2-1; 7 bases are shared with TRBD2. After removal of 1 base from V and 6 bases from J, the junction contained 12 bases not matched to a gene. Germline V gene data show CDR1 as SGHVS and CDR2 as FNYEAQ. This CDR3 spans 17 amino acids. This CDR3 is CASSLGPSGLNPNEQFF. CDR3 nucleotides: TGTGCCAGCAGCTTAGGACCCTCGGGACTAAATCCCAATGAGCAGTTCTTC.

The V call is TRBV20-1, the J call TRBJ1-1; maybe TRBD1 (6 bases). V shed 6 bases and J shed 1 base, with 18 bases lying between them. Germline V gene lookup returns CDR1 DFQATT and CDR2 SNEGSKA (reference sequence). This CDR3 is 15 amino acids long. The CDR3 spells CSASRTGTTNTEAFF. CDR3 bases: TGCAGTGCCAGCCGAACCGGGACAACGAACACTGAAGCTTTCTTT.

This clonotype was seen a few times. The chain has TRBV4-1 and TRBJ1-2; D is perhaps TRBD1 (5 bases). The CDR3 length is 13 residues. Per germline, CDR1 MGHRA and CDR2 YSYEKL. The V and J ends lost 9 bases and 2 bases respectively, with 13 bases between them. In DNA form, the CDR3 reads TGCGCCAGTAGGGACCGATCCAACTATGGCTACACCTTC. Encoded protein: CASRDRSNYGYTF.

This chain connects TRBV4-1 to TRBJ2-3, with D possibly being TRBD2 (6 bases). The germline gives CDR1 MGHRA, CDR2 YSYEKL. Trimming stripped 3 bases from V and 4 bases from J, with 11 bases between. The CDR3 is 14 residues long. This chain's CDR3 is CASSQTGLSDTQYF. CDR3 DNA: TGCGCCAGCAGCCAGACGGGACTTTCAGATACGCAGTATTTT.

This clonotype has just a few counts. V and J are TRBV28 and TRBJ1-5; D possibly corresponds to TRBD1 (5 bases). The CDR3 is 15 amino acids. Between the trimmed V and J ends, which lost 7 bases and 3 bases, there was a span of 16 bases. Germline V gives CDR1 MDHEN, CDR2 SYDVKM. CDR3 nucleotides: TGTGCCAGCATTATCCGGGACTCCTACAATCAGCCCCAGCATTTT. This encodes CASIIRDSYNQPQHF.

The chain uses TRBV4-1 and TRBJ2-7; maybe TRBD1 (5 bases). V lost 0 bases and J lost 3, with 18 bases in between. This CDR3 comprises 17 residues. The V gene's germline CDR1 is MGHRA and CDR2 YSYEKL. The CDR3 coding sequence is TGCGCCAGCAGCCAAGATCGGGTCCGCGACAGTAACTACGAGCAGTACTTC. Residues: CASSQDRVRDSNYEQYF.

The chain combines TRBV10-3 with TRBJ2-5; D not certain. The V gene's germline CDR1 is ENHRY and CDR2 SYGVKD. This CDR3 spans 15 amino acids. The V end was cut by 0 bases, the J end by 11 bases, with 19 bases between. CDR3 nucleotide sequence: TGTGCCATCAGTGAGTCGCTTTCCCTTGGTAATGAGCAGTACTTC. This gives the protein CAISESLSLGNEQYF.

This clonotype was seen only once. Since a much larger clone is just one base distant, this may be a read error. The V and J genes are TRBV7-2 and TRBJ2-5; the D is unclear. The J call is uncertain, as TRBJ2-7 better fits the DNA end. This CDR3 spans 12 amino acids. In germline, CDR1 is SGHTA, CDR2 FQGNSA. CDR3 sequence (DNA): TGTGCCAACAGCTTAGAGGACCACGAGCAGTACTTC. This codes for CANSLEDHEQYF.

This clonotype was detected a few times. The V gene is TRBV9, the J gene TRBJ2-1, with a tentative D call TRBD2 (6 bases). The CDR3 loop spans 14 amino acids. V was trimmed by 3 bases and J by 6 bases, leaving 13 bases between them. Germline V gene sequence: CDR1 SGDLS, CDR2 YYNGEE. The CDR3 region has the DNA TGTGCCAGCAGCGGGACTACCCTCTCCAATGAGCAGTTCTTC. It is translated as CASSGTTLSNEQFF.

V gene TRBV12-3 or TRBV12-4 combines with J gene TRBJ2-1; 7 bases align to TRBD1. V dropped 6 bases and J dropped 9; count of bases not matched to a gene: 20. The CDR3 is made up of 17 amino acids. For the CDR3, the DNA is TGTGCCAGCAGCCCCCTTCGAAACGACCAGGGGGTGGGTGAGCAGTTCTTC. Amino acid sequence: CASSPLRNDQGVGEQFF.

The V call is TRBV24-1, the J call TRBJ2-1, with D tentatively TRBD2 (5 bases). The germline gives CDR1 KGHDR, CDR2 SFDVKD. The V end lost 5 bases, the J end lost 6 bases, and 19 bases lay between the germline ends. The CDR3 runs to 16 residues. The chain's CDR3 is CATSAPLKLECNEQFF. Written as DNA, the CDR3 is TGTGCCACCAGTGCTCCCCTTAAACTAGAGTGCAATGAGCAGTTCTTC.

J is TRBJ2-7 and V is TRBV2; the match to TRBD1 covers 9 bases. This CDR3 region has 16 residues. V lost 0 bases, J lost 3 bases, and 6 bases stayed unmatched. The germline CDR1 and CDR2 sequences are SNHLY and FYNNEI. This CDR3 reads CASSEASVTGGYEQYF. The CDR3 DNA reads TGTGCCAGCAGTGAAGCCTCCGTGACAGGGGGCTACGAGCAGTACTTC. Variable domain in full (rest from reference TRBV2 and TRBJ2-7): EPEVTQTPSHQVTQMGQEVILRCVPISNHLYFYWYRQILGQKVEFLVSFYNNEISEKSEIFDDQFSVERPDGSNFTLKIRSTKLEDSAMYFCASSEASVTGGYEQYFGPGTRLTVT.

The gene calls are TRBV15 and TRBJ2-1; possible D gene TRBD1, 5 bases. Germline loops: CDR1 LNHNV, CDR2 YYDKDF (reference sequence). There are 15 residues in the CDR3. Trimming pared 0 bases from V and 7 bases from J, leaving 13 bases between. The DNA for the CDR3 is TGTGCCACCAGCAGAGATAAGGGGCTATTGAATGAGCAGTTCTTC. Its protein is CATSRDKGLLNEQFF.

V usage is TRBV6-5 and J usage is TRBJ1-2, with D hard to call. Trimming took 6 bases from V and 4 from J, leaving 12 bases between them. The CDR3 extends over 13 amino acids. Germline V gives CDR1 MNHEY, CDR2 SVGAGI. CDR3 sequence: CASSTQKSYGYTF. The CDR3 bases are TGTGCCAGCAGCACACAGAAGTCCTATGGCTACACCTTC.

The J gene is TRBJ1-5, the V gene TRBV4-1; weak D call: TRBD1 (5 bases). Germline values: CDR1 MGHRA, CDR2 YSYEKL. This CDR3 spans 15 amino acids. V gave up 0 bases and J gave up 6 bases, with 12 bases separating them. In DNA, the CDR3 is TGCGCCAGCAGCCAAGAGGGGGAGGGGACTCAGCCCCAGCATTTT. Encoded protein: CASSQEGEGTQPQHF.

The chain is built from TRBV28 and TRBJ1-6; D uncertain. Germline V gene lookup returns CDR1 MDHEN and CDR2 SYDVKM. The CDR3 contains 13 residues. V was clipped by 6 bases and J by 10 bases, with 13 bases between them. DNA for the CDR3: TGTGCCAGCAGCCCCCGGATTGCCTCACCCCTCCACTTT. The encoded protein is CASSPRIASPLHF.

The chain couples TRBV6-2 or TRBV6-3 to TRBJ2-1, with 7 bases identical to TRBD2. CDR1 is MNHEY and CDR2 is SVGEGT in the germline V gene. The junction had 10 bases not matched to a gene; V was cut back by 6 bases and J by 8 bases. The CDR3 totals 14 residues. CDR3 coding DNA: TGTGCCAGCAGACTGGCGGGAGAATTCGATGAGCAGTTCTTC. Its translation: CASRLAGEFDEQFF.

The V gene is TRBV6-5, the J gene TRBJ1-5; 8 bases map to TRBD1. The V gene end was trimmed by 2 bases and the J gene end by 7 bases; junction bases not matched to a gene: 4. Germline V gene lookup returns CDR1 MNHEY and CDR2 SVGAGI. CDR3 length: 14 amino acids. This chain's CDR3 is CASSYGQGAQPQHF. CDR3 bases: TGTGCCAGCAGTTACGGGCAGGGGGCCCAGCCCCAGCATTTT.

The chain links TRBV6-1 to TRBJ2-3; possibly TRBD1 or TRBD2 for D (6 bases each). The germline gives CDR1 MNHNS, CDR2 SASEGT. The CDR3 is 17 residues long. V lost 9 bases, J lost 0 bases, and 22 bases lay in between. The CDR3 DNA sequence: TGTGCCAGTAGCCACTTCAGGGGAGGACGTAGCACAGATACGCAGTATTTT. Translation gives CASSHFRGGRSTDTQYF.

J is TRBJ2-4 and V is TRBV6-6, with unresolved D. Deletions cut 8 bases from V and 0 bases from J, with 8 bases between. Germline V gene lookup returns CDR1 MNHNY and CDR2 SVGAGI (reference sequence). This CDR3 comprises 13 residues. The CDR3 nucleotides are TGTGCCAGCCGAAGGCTAGCCAAAAACATTCAGTACTTC. Protein: CASRRLAKNIQYF.

The rearrangement uses TRBV7-8 and TRBJ2-1, with 9 bases matching TRBD2. The CDR3 loop spans 16 amino acids. V was clipped by 5 bases and J by 4 bases; unmatched bases: 9. CDR1 is SGHVS and CDR2 is FQNEAQ in the germline V gene. The DNA of the CDR3 is TGTGCCAGCAGCACTCCCGGGACTAGCACATACAATGAGCAGTTCTTC. It is translated as CASSTPGTSTYNEQFF.

The chain employs TRBV7-3 and TRBJ2-3; 8 bases are shared with TRBD2. Germline-derived CDR1 and CDR2 are SGHTA and FQGTGA. The CDR3 loop spans 16 amino acids. V shed 5 bases and J 0 bases; nucleotides not matched to a gene: 7. CDR3 region: CASSNPGGGSTDTQYF. The CDR3 nucleotides read TGTGCCAGCAGCAACCCCGGGGGGGGAAGCACAGATACGCAGTATTTT.

The V call is TRBV27, the J call TRBJ2-5, with D tentatively TRBD1 or TRBD2 (6 bases each). CDR3 length: 13 residues. The V gene's germline CDR1 is MNHEY and CDR2 SMNVEV (reference sequence). V gave up 7 bases and J gave up 5 bases, with 14 bases separating them. This chain's CDR3 is CASTNGGPETQYF. CDR3 DNA sequence: TGTGCCAGCACGAATGGGGGGCCTGAGACCCAGTACTTC.

This clonotype was observed a few times. The chain uses TRBV12-3 or TRBV12-4 and TRBJ2-3, with TRBD2 matching 9 bases. This CDR3 comprises 16 residues. V gave up 4 bases and J gave up 4 bases; unmatched junction bases: 9. CDR3 loop: CASSSLTSGGADTQYF. As DNA, the CDR3 is TGTGCCAGCAGTTCCCTGACTAGCGGAGGGGCAGATACGCAGTATTTT.

The chain has TRBV12-3 or TRBV12-4 and TRBJ2-7; 13 bases are a match to TRBD2. Unmatched junction bases numbered 7, after V lost 5 bases and J lost 6 bases. This CDR3 is 15 amino acids long. This CDR3 reads CASSTPGLAGREQYF. DNA of the CDR3: TGTGCCAGCAGTACTCCGGGACTAGCGGGACGCGAGCAGTACTTC.

This chain joins TRBV14 and TRBJ1-4; 8 bases agree with TRBD1. Germline V gives CDR1 SGHDN, CDR2 FVKESK. The CDR3 has 16 amino acids. J lost 4 bases, V lost 1 base, and 5 bases had no gene match. In DNA, the CDR3 is TGTGCCAGCAGCCAAGGGGACAGGAGGCTTAATGAAAAACTGTTTTTT. Translation: CASSQGDRRLNEKLFF.

V usage is TRBV6-5 and J usage is TRBJ1-2, with D uncertain. V was cut by 5 bases and J by 6 bases, with 16 bases left in between. CDR1 is MNHEY, CDR2 SVGAGI, per germline. The CDR3 loop spans 14 amino acids. The CDR3 loop is CASSADQKRHGYTF. For the CDR3, the DNA is TGTGCCAGCAGTGCCGACCAAAAGCGGCATGGCTACACCTTC.

In its sample, this clonotype was seen a few times. This sequence joins TRBV11-2 and TRBJ2-5, with unresolved D. The CDR3 runs 14 residues. CDR1 and CDR2 (germline): SGHAT, FQNNGV. V lost 5 bases and J 0 bases, leaving 10 bases between the germline ends. The CDR3 bases are TGTGCCAGCAGCCACAGAACGTACCAAGAGACCCAGTACTTC. It specifies CASSHRTYQETQYF.